These T cell receptor beta chains were read from a single sample in a study of T cell repertoires in cytomegalovirus infection. TCRdb independently ran MiXCR on the reads; one entry per CDR3 protein. The sample lists around 280,000 distinct CDR3 sequences, roughly 13% occurring once. Input material: PBMCs. The receptors here all came from a human donor in good health (CMV status not recorded). Some clones in this sample may be carry-over from other donors' samples. Both conserved end residues are part of each CDR3. Each record gives: D gene, V gene, clone size, J gene, CDR3 protein, CDR3 DNA. A D gene is named only where the DNA matches it firmly. Expanded clones are given a class, and other clones once, few, many or no size at all.

NA	TRBV2	NA	TRBJ1-4	CASSADHNEKLFF	TGTGCCAGCAGCGCGGACCATAATGAAAAACTGTTTTTT
TRBD1	TRBV7-2	many	TRBJ1-4	CASSLTGGSEKLFF	TGTGCCAGCAGCTTAACAGGGGGAAGTGAAAAACTGTTTTTT
NA	TRBV27	NA	TRBJ1-5	CASSKTGPQGNQPQHF	TGTGCCAGCAGTAAGACAGGCCCTCAGGGCAATCAGCCCCAGCATTTT
TRBD2	TRBV18	few	TRBJ2-7	CASSPSGAYYEQYF	TGTGCCAGCTCACCCAGCGGGGCCTACTACGAGCAGTACTTC
TRBD2	TRBV7-8	many	TRBJ2-1	CASSYREGPYNEQFF	TGTGCCAGCAGTTATCGGGAGGGCCCCTACAATGAGCAGTTCTTC
NA	TRBV7-9	many	TRBJ1-1	CASSERAGKNTEAFF	TGTGCCAGCAGCGAGCGGGCGGGAAAGAACACTGAAGCTTTCTTT
NA	TRBV7-2	many	TRBJ1-2	CASSLRGISDGYTF	TGTGCCAGCAGCTTACGAGGGATTTCAGATGGCTACACCTTC
NA	TRBV5-1	many	TRBJ2-3	CASSPVTFRTDTQYF	TGCGCCAGCAGCCCGGTTACTTTTCGAACAGATACGCAGTATTTT
NA	TRBV7-2	many	TRBJ2-7	CASSYTGDTIYEQYF	TGTGCCAGCAGCTACACGGGGGACACCATCTACGAGCAGTACTTC
NA	TRBV4-3	NA	TRBJ2-1	CASSPSRGRPNEQFF	TGCGCCAGCAGCCCGTCGAGGGGCAGGCCAAATGAGCAGTTCTTC
NA	TRBV2	NA	TRBJ1-5	CASRKTGNEQPQHF	TGTGCCAGCAGGAAAACAGGGAACGAGCAGCCCCAGCATTTT
TRBD2	TRBV20-1	many	TRBJ2-7	CSASQLAGVSEQYF	TGCAGTGCTAGCCAACTAGCGGGAGTATCCGAGCAGTACTTC
TRBD2	TRBV28	NA	TRBJ2-7	CASSSMTSGPYSSSYEQYF	TGTGCCAGCAGTTCTATGACTAGCGGGCCCTACTCCAGCTCCTACGAGCAGTACTTC
TRBD2	TRBV6-1	many	TRBJ2-2	CASSVGGGVGELFF	TGTGCCAGCAGTGTTGGGGGGGGAGTAGGGGAGCTGTTTTTT
TRBD1	TRBV5-6	NA	TRBJ1-2	CASSLDDRVGGYTF	TGTGCCAGCAGCTTGGACGACAGGGTCGGTGGCTACACCTTC